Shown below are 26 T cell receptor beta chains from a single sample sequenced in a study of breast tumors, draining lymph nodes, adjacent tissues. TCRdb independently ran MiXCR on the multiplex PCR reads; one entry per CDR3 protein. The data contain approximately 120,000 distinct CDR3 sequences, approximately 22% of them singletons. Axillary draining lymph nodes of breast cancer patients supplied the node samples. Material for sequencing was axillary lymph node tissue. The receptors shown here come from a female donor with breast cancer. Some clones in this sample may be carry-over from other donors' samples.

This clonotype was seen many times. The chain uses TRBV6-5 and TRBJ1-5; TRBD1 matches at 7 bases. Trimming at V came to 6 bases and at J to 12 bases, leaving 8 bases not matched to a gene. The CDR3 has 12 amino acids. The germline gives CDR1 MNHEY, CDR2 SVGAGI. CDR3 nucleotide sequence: TGTGCCAGCAGCCCCCAGGGGGGCCGCCAGCATTTT. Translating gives CASSPQGGRQHF.

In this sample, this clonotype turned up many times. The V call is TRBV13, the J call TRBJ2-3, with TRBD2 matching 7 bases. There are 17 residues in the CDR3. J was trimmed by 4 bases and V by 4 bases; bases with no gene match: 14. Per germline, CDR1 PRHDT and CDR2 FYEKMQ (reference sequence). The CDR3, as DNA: TGTGCCAGCAGCTCGGCGGCCGAGGAGGGGAGGGCAGATACGCAGTATTTT. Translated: CASSSAAEEGRADTQYF. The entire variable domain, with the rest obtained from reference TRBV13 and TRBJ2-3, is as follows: AAGVIQSPRHLIKEKRETATLKCYPIPRHDTVYWYQQGPGQDPQFLISFYEKMQSDKGSIPDRFSAQQFSDYHSELNMSSLELGDSALYFCASSSAAEEGRADTQYFGPGTRLTVL.

CDR3 sequence reads: CASSSGGQGETQYF. CDR3 nucleotide sequence: TGTGCCAGCAGCTCAGGGGGACAGGGCGAGACCCAGTACTTC. The rearrangement uses TRBV5-4 and TRBJ2-5; 9 bases are shared with TRBD1. V shed 3 bases and J 5 bases; nucleotides not matched to a gene: 5. Germline CDR1 and CDR2: SGHNT and YYREEE (reference sequence). The CDR3 has 14 residues.

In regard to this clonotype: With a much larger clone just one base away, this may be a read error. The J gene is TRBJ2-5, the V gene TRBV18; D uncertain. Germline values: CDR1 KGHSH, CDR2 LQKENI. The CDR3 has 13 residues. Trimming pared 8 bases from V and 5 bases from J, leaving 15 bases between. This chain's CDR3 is CASPRDQPETQYF. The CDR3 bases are TGTGCCAGCCCACGCGATCAGCCGGAGACCCAGTACTTC.

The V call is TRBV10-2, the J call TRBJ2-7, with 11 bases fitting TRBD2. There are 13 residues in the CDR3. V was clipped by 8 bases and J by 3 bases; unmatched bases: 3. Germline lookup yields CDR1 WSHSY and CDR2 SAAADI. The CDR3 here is CASGTSGYYEQYF. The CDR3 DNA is TGCGCCAGCGGGACTAGCGGCTACTACGAGCAGTACTTC.

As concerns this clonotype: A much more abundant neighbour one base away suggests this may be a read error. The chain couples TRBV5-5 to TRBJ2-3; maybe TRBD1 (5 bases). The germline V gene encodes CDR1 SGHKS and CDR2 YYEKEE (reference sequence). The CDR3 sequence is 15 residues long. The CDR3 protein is CASSLRTSVTGTQYF. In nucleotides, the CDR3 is TGTGCCAGCAGCTTGCGGACAAGTGTCACAGGTACGCAGTATTTT.

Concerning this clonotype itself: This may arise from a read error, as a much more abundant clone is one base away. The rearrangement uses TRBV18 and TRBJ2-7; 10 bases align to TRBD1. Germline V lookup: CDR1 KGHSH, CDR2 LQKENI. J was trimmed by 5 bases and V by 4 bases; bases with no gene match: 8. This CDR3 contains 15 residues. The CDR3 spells CASSQTGTGVHEQYF. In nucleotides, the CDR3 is TGTGCCAGCTCACAAACCGGGACAGGGGTTCACGAGCAGTACTTC.

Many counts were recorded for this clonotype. DNA of the CDR3: TGCAGTGCTGAAGATAGCGGGAGGGCCGAAGATACGCAGTATTTT. Translation gives CSAEDSGRAEDTQYF. V gene TRBV20-1 combines with J gene TRBJ2-3; 11 positions match TRBD2. There are 15 residues in the CDR3. Germline CDR1 and CDR2: DFQATT and SNEGSKA (reference sequence). With V trimmed by 5 bases and J by 5 bases, 9 bases remained unmatched.

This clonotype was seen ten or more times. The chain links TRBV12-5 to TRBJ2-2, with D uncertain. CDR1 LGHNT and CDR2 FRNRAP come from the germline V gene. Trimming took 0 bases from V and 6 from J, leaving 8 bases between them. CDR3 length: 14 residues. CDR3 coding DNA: TGTGCTAGTGGTTTGGTACCTATACCCGGGGAGCTGTTTTTT. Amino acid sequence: CASGLVPIPGELFF.

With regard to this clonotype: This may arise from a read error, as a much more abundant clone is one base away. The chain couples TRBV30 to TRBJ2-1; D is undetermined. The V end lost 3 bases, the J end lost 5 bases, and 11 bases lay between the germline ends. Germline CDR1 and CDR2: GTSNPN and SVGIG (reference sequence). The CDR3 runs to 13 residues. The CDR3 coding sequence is TGTGCCTGGAGGGGAAGCTTGCACAATGAGCAGTTCTTC. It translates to CAWRGSLHNEQFF.

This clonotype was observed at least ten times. DNA of the CDR3: TGCGCCAGCAGCTACATCCTAGAGGGGGTCTGGTTCTTC. It is translated as CASSYILEGVWFF. V gene TRBV5-1 combines with J gene TRBJ2-1, with D possibly matching TRBD1 (6 bases). Trimming took 3 bases from V and 15 from J, leaving 19 bases between them. The CDR3 loop spans 13 amino acids. CDR1 and CDR2 (germline): SGHRS, YFSETQ.

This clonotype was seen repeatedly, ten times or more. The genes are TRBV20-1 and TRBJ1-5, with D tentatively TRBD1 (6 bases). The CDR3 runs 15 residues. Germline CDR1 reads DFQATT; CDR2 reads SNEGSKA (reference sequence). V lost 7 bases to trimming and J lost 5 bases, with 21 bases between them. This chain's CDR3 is CSVRRGVRADQPQHF. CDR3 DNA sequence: TGCAGTGTCAGAAGGGGGGTGCGAGCCGATCAGCCCCAGCATTTT.

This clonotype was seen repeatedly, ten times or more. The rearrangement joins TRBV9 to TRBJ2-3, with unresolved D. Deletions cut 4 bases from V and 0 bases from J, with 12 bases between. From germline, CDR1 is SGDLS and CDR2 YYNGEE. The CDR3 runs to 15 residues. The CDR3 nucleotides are TGTGCCAGCAGCCTAGAGCAGTATAGCACAGATACGCAGTATTTT. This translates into CASSLEQYSTDTQYF. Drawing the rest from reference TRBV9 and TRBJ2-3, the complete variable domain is DSGVTQTPKHLITATGQRVTLRCSPRSGDLSVYWYQQSLDQGLQFLIQYYNGEERAKGNILERFSAQQFPDLHSELNLSSLELGDSALYFCASSLEQYSTDTQYFGPGTRLTVL.

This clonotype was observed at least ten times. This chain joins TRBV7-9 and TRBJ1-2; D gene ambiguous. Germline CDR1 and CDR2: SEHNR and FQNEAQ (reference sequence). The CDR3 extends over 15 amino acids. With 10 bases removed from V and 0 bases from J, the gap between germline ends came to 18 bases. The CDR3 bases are TGTGCCACCCTCCCCCCCGGTCCACCTAACTATGGCTACACCTTC. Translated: CATLPPGPPNYGYTF.

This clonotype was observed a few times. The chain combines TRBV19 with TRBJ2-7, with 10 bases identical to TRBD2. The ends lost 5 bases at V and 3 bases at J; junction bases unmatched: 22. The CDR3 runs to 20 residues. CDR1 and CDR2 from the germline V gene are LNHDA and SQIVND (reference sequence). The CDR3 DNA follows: TGTGCCAGTAGTGGGCCGGCTAGCGGGAGACTCGGGGCGGACTTCTACGAGCAGTACTTC. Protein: CASSGPASGRLGADFYEQYF.

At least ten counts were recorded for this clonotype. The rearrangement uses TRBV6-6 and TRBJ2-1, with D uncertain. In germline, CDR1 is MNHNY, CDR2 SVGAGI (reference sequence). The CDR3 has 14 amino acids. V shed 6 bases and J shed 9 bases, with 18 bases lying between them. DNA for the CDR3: TGTGCCAGCAGACCGAGTCTTACAAATGGTGAGCAGTTCTTC. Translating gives CASRPSLTNGEQFF.

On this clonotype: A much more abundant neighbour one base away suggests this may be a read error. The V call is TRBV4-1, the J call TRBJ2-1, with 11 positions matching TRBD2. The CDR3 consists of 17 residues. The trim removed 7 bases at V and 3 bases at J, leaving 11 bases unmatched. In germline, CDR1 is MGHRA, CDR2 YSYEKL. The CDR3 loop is CASNQYLLAGVYNEQFF. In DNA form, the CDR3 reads TGCGCCAGCAACCAGTACCTACTAGCGGGAGTCTACAATGAGCAGTTCTTC.

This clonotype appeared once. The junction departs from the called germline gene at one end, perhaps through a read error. The CDR3 DNA sequence: TGTGCCAGCTCACCACGCCCAACCGAGAGCTCTGGGGCCACCGTCCTGACTTTC. It encodes CASSPRPTESSGATVLTF. The chain couples TRBV18 to TRBJ2-6; D possibly corresponds to TRBD1 (5 bases). The germline CDR1 and CDR2 sequences are KGHSH and LQKENI. The CDR3 has 18 amino acids.

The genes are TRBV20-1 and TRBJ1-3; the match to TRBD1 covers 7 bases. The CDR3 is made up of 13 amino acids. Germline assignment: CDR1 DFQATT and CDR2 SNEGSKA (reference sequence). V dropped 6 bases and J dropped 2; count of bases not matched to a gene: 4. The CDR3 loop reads CSAIGQAGNTIYF. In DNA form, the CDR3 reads TGCAGTGCGATTGGACAGGCTGGAAACACCATATATTTT.

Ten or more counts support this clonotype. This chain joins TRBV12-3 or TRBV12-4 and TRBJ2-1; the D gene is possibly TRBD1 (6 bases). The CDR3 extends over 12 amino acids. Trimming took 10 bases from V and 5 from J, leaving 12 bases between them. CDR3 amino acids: CATRGTNNEQFF. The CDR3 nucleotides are TGTGCCACCCGAGGGACAAACAATGAGCAGTTCTTC.

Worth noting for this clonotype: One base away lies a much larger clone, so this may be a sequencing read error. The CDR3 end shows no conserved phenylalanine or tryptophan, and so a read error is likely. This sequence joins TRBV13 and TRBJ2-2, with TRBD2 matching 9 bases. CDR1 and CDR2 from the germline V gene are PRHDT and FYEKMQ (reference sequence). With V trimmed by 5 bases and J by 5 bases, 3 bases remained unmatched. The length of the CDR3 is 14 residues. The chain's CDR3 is CASSTAGGTGELFL. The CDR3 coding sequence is TGTGCCAGCAGCACCGCGGGGGGGACCGGGGAGCTGTTTTTG.

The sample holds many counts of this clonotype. The CDR3 sequence is CSVEDTTGSPLHF. The CDR3 nucleotides read TGCAGCGTTGAAGATACAACAGGATCACCCCTCCACTTT. This rearrangement joins TRBV29-1 to TRBJ1-6; TRBD1 might be the D (5 bases). The ends were cut back, 0 bases at V and 10 bases at J, with 10 bases in the middle. This CDR3 is built from 13 residues. Germline V gene data show CDR1 as SQVTM and CDR2 as ANQGSEA.

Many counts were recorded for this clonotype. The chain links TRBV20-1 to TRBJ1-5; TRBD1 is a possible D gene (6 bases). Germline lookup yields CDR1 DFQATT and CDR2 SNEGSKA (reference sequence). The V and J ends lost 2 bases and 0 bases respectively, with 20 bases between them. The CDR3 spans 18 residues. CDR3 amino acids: CSARPTYRVGNSNQPQHF. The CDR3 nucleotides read TGCAGTGCTAGACCGACTTACAGGGTGGGGAATAGCAATCAGCCCCAGCATTTT.

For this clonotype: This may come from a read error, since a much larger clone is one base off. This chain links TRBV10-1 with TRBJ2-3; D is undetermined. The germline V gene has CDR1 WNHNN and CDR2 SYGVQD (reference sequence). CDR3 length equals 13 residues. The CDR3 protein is CASSESITDMQYF. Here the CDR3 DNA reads TGCGCCAGCAGTGAGTCTATCACAGATATGCAGTATTTT.

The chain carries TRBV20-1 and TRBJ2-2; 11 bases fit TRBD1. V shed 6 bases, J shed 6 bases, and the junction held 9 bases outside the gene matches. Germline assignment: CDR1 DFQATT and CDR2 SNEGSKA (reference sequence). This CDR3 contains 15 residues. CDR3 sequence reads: CSAKPGTGGAGELFF. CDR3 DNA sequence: TGCAGTGCCAAGCCCGGGACAGGGGGAGCCGGGGAGCTGTTTTTT.

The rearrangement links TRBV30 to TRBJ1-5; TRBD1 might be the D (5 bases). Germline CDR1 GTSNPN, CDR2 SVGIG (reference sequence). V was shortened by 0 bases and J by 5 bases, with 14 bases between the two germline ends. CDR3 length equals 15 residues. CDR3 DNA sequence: TGTGCCTGGAGTGTAGGGCTCCAGGGTCATCAGCCCCAGCATTTT. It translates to CAWSVGLQGHQPQHF.